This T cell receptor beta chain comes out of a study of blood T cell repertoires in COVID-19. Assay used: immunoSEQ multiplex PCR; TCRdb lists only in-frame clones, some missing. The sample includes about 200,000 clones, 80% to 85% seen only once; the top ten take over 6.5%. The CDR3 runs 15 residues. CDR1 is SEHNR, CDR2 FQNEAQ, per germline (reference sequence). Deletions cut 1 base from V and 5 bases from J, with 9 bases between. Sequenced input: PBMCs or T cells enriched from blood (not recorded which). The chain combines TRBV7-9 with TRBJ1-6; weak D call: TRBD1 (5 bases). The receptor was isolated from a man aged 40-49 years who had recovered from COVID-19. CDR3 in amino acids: CASSLGQPNNSPLHF. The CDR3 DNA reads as TGTGCCAGCAGCTTAGGACAGCCGAATAATTCACCCCTCCACTTT.